A single sample gave rise to the 29 T cell receptor beta chains below, sequenced in a study of T cell responses to AZD1222 COVID-19 vaccine. Some clones are missing from TCRdb's copy, which holds only in-frame ones; the method was immunoSEQ multiplex PCR. The sample shows over 120,000 clones, approximately 83% of them seen only once. Specimen: peripheral blood, collected on day 0 of AZD1222 vaccination. These receptors were obtained from an adult in good health.

This clone occurred once. The chain joins TRBV12-5 to TRBJ1-2; a possible D gene is TRBD1 (5 bases). From germline, CDR1 is LGHNT and CDR2 FRNRAP. The CDR3 covers 13 residues. V was cut by 6 bases and J by 8 bases, with 16 bases left in between. The CDR3 spells CASGSPQGGGYTF. CDR3 DNA sequence: TGTGCTAGTGGCTCGCCTCAGGGTGGGGGCTACACCTTC.

This chain uses TRBV5-1 with TRBJ1-4; D not certain. The CDR3 runs 14 residues. Germline-derived CDR1 and CDR2 are SGHRS and YFSETQ. V was trimmed by 1 base and J by 4 bases, leaving 8 bases between them. The CDR3 reads CASSLYTDNEKLFF. The CDR3, as DNA: TGCGCCAGCAGCTTGTATACAGATAATGAAAAACTGTTTTTT.

The chain carries TRBV4-1 and TRBJ2-7, with D uncertain. The germline V gene encodes CDR1 MGHRA and CDR2 YSYEKL. V lost 0 bases and J 6 bases, leaving 15 bases between the germline ends. This CDR3 spans 15 amino acids. CDR3 in amino acids: CASSQDQVLVPEQYF. CDR3 DNA: TGCGCCAGCAGCCAAGACCAGGTTTTGGTCCCCGAGCAGTACTTC.

This chain links TRBV5-6 with TRBJ2-7; a weak D match, TRBD2 (5 bases). CDR3 length: 16 residues. The ends were cut back, 4 bases at V and 3 bases at J, with 20 bases in the middle. The germline V gene encodes CDR1 SGHDT and CDR2 YYEEEE. In nucleotides, the CDR3 is TGTGCCAGCAGCCCTTTCGTTGGGCGGGTGGTCTACGAGCAGTACTTC. Its protein is CASSPFVGRVVYEQYF.

J is TRBJ1-1 and V is TRBV6-5; perhaps TRBD1 as D (5 bases). CDR1 and CDR2 (germline): MNHEY, SVGAGI. Trimming removed 2 bases from V and 7 bases from J, with 11 bases in between. There are 13 residues in the CDR3. CDR3 DNA sequence: TGTGCCAGCAGTTACCTCGACGGGGGTGAAGCTTTCTTT. Translating it yields CASSYLDGGEAFF.

This chain uses TRBV10-1 with TRBJ2-3; the match to TRBD1 covers 8 bases. Germline assignment: CDR1 WNHNN and CDR2 SYGVQD (reference sequence). The CDR3 contains 14 residues. Unmatched junction bases numbered 5, after V lost 9 bases and J lost 0 bases. CDR3 sequence: CARPQGASTDTQYF. The CDR3 nucleotides read TGCGCCAGACCCCAGGGGGCAAGCACAGATACGCAGTATTTT.

This chain joins TRBV11-3 and TRBJ2-5; TRBD2 agrees at 8 bases. Germline values: CDR1 SGHNT, CDR2 YENEEA. The CDR3 runs 14 residues. The junction had 5 bases not matched to a gene; V was cut back by 3 bases and J by 5 bases. The CDR3 loop reads CASSFGGALETQYF. The CDR3 bases are TGTGCCAGCAGCTTCGGGGGGGCCCTCGAGACCCAGTACTTC. Supplemented by reference TRBV11-3 and TRBJ2-5, the full variable domain reads EAGVVQSPRYKIIEKKQPVAFWCNPISGHNTLYWYLQNLGQGPELLIRYENEEAVDDSQLPKDRFSAERLKGVDSTLKIQPAELGDSAVYLCASSFGGALETQYFGPGTRLLVL.

The chain employs TRBV7-8 and TRBJ1-2; tentatively, D is TRBD1 (5 bases). The CDR3 extends over 15 amino acids. Germline V gene lookup returns CDR1 SGHVS and CDR2 FQNEAQ. V lost 2 bases and J 4 bases, leaving 14 bases between the germline ends. CDR3 nucleotides: TGTGCCAGCAGCTTATTAACCGCGGGGGGCTATGGCTACACCTTC. Protein sequence: CASSLLTAGGYGYTF.

CDR3 amino acids: CASSPPSGPIGEQYF. CDR3 bases: TGTGCCAGCAGCCCACCGTCCGGCCCCATTGGGGAGCAGTACTTC. This chain uses TRBV6-5 with TRBJ2-7, with D uncertain. Trimming removed 6 bases at V and 7 bases at J, with 22 bases between. The CDR3 contains 15 residues. Germline V CDR1 and CDR2: MNHEY, SVGAGI.

This chain joins TRBV7-2 and TRBJ2-2; D remains ambiguous. Trimming removed 7 bases from V and 5 bases from J, with 11 bases in between. Germline CDR1 and CDR2: SGHTA and FQGNSA. There are 13 residues in the CDR3. The CDR3 nucleotides read TGTGCCAGCACCTGGGGTACAACCGGGGAGCTGTTTTTT. Encoded protein: CASTWGTTGELFF.

V gene TRBV7-6 combines with J gene TRBJ2-1; 10 nucleotides line up with TRBD1. The CDR3 is made up of 15 amino acids. Trimming cost V 2 bases and J 4 bases; bases outside gene matches: 2. Germline V CDR1 and CDR2: SGHVS, FNYEAQ. The CDR3, as DNA: TGTGCCAGCAGCTTAAAGGGACAGGGGTACAATGAGCAGTTCTTC. This sequence encodes CASSLKGQGYNEQFF.

This chain connects TRBV28 to TRBJ1-5, with 8 bases identical to TRBD1. Trimming at V came to 3 bases and at J to 3 bases, leaving 7 bases not matched to a gene. Germline-derived CDR1 and CDR2 are MDHEN and SYDVKM. This CDR3 is built from 16 residues. For the CDR3, the DNA is TGTGCCAGCAGTTTGAATCCAGGGGGCACCAATCAGCCCCAGCATTTT. It yields the protein CASSLNPGGTNQPQHF.

The chain couples TRBV28 to TRBJ1-1; no firm D call. The CDR3 runs 11 residues. The V end was cut by 5 bases, the J end by 3 bases, with 4 bases between. Germline V CDR1 and CDR2: MDHEN, SYDVKM. CDR3 residues: CASSPHTEAFF. DNA of the CDR3: TGTGCCAGCAGTCCCCACACTGAAGCTTTCTTT.

V usage is TRBV11-2 and J usage is TRBJ2-1, with 13 bases matching TRBD2. CDR3 size: 17 residues. Germline values: CDR1 SGHAT, CDR2 FQNNGV. With V trimmed by 3 bases and J by 9 bases, 11 bases remained unmatched. CDR3 sequence: CASSLPRPGLAGTEQFF. The CDR3 DNA reads as TGTGCCAGCAGCTTGCCCCGCCCGGGACTAGCGGGAACTGAGCAGTTCTTC.

The V gene is TRBV9, the J gene TRBJ2-7, with D possibly TRBD1 on 5 matching bases. The length of the CDR3 is 13 residues. Trimming cost V 0 bases and J 6 bases, with 10 bases left between them. CDR1 is SGDLS, CDR2 YYNGEE, per germline. CDR3 sequence: CASSVGWGGEQYF. In nucleotides, the CDR3 is TGTGCCAGCAGCGTAGGTTGGGGCGGCGAGCAGTACTTC.

There are a few counts of this clone. The chain carries TRBV19 and TRBJ2-4; weak D call: TRBD1 (6 bases). This CDR3 is 14 amino acids long. V was clipped by 7 bases and J by 3 bases, with 13 bases between them. Germline-derived CDR1 and CDR2 are LNHDA and SQIVND (reference sequence). The chain's CDR3 is CASKGGFGKNIQYF. The DNA for the CDR3 is TGTGCCAGTAAAGGGGGATTTGGCAAAAACATTCAGTACTTC.

The chain couples TRBV20-1 to TRBJ2-1; 9 positions match TRBD2. The CDR3 covers 14 residues. V shed 3 bases and J 4 bases; nucleotides not matched to a gene: 4. CDR1 is DFQATT, CDR2 SNEGSKA, per germline (reference sequence). The DNA of the CDR3 is TGCAGTGCTAGTGAGCTAGCGGGATACAATGAGCAGTTCTTC. This sequence encodes CSASELAGYNEQFF.

V and J are TRBV7-2 and TRBJ1-2; D not certain. CDR1 SGHTA and CDR2 FQGNSA come from the germline V gene. V lost 7 bases and J lost 3, with 12 bases in between. The CDR3 contains 13 residues. The CDR3 reads CASTTFRDYGYTF. The CDR3, as DNA: TGTGCCAGCACCACTTTTCGAGACTATGGCTACACCTTC.

The V and J genes are TRBV27 and TRBJ1-4; D is possibly TRBD1 (5 bases). Germline assignment: CDR1 MNHEY and CDR2 SMNVEV (reference sequence). The ends were cut back, 3 bases at V and 8 bases at J, with 10 bases in the middle. The CDR3 length is 13 residues. CDR3 in DNA: TGTGCCAGCAGTTTTCGGGGGGGGGAAAAACTGTTTTTT. The encoded protein is CASSFRGGEKLFF.

The chain is built from TRBV6-1 and TRBJ1-6; no definite D call. The ends were cut back, 0 bases at V and 7 bases at J, with 10 bases in the middle. This CDR3 has 15 amino acids. The germline V gene encodes CDR1 MNHNS and CDR2 SASEGT. The CDR3 is CASSEAEWENSPLHF. In DNA form, the CDR3 reads TGTGCCAGCAGTGAAGCGGAATGGGAGAATTCACCCCTCCACTTT.

The CDR3: CASSLAPKGQGSTTGELFF. The CDR3 region has the DNA TGTGCCAGCAGCTTAGCGCCCAAGGGACAGGGATCGACCACCGGGGAGCTGTTTTTT. The chain recombines TRBV7-8 with TRBJ2-2; 9 bases map to TRBD1. The V gene's germline CDR1 is SGHVS and CDR2 FQNEAQ. The CDR3 sequence is 19 residues long. V shed 0 bases, J shed 4 bases, and the junction held 12 bases outside the gene matches. The entire variable domain, with the rest obtained from reference TRBV7-8 and TRBJ2-2, is as follows: GAGVSQSPRYKVAKRGQDVALRCDPISGHVSLFWYQQALGQGPEFLTYFQNEAQLDKSGLPSDRFFAERPEGSVSTLKIQRTQQEDSAVYLCASSLAPKGQGSTTGELFFGEGSRLTVL.

The genes are TRBV6-1 and TRBJ2-2; D perhaps matches TRBD2 (6 bases). Deletions cut 2 bases from V and 7 bases from J, with 17 bases between. The CDR3 length is 16 residues. Germline V gives CDR1 MNHNS, CDR2 SASEGT. The CDR3 DNA sequence: TGTGCCAGCAGTGAAACTCCCTCGGGGGTTGGCGGGGAGCTGTTTTTT. It yields the protein CASSETPSGVGGELFF.

The V gene is TRBV15, the J gene TRBJ1-3; D call uncertain. Germline lookup yields CDR1 LNHNV and CDR2 YYDKDF (reference sequence). Trimming pared 0 bases from V and 2 bases from J, leaving 8 bases between. CDR3 size: 15 residues. CDR3 sequence reads: CATSRDWTTGNTIYF. CDR3 sequence (DNA): TGTGCCACCAGCAGAGATTGGACGACTGGAAACACCATATATTTT.

The J gene is TRBJ2-7, the V gene TRBV28; 9 bases map to TRBD1. The germline gives CDR1 MDHEN, CDR2 SYDVKM. The CDR3 loop spans 14 amino acids. Trimming cost V 5 bases and J 6 bases; bases outside gene matches: 8. The CDR3 loop is CASSLRDRVSEQYF. The CDR3 DNA reads as TGTGCCAGCAGTCTCCGGGACAGGGTGTCCGAGCAGTACTTC.

This clone has just a few counts. This sequence joins TRBV28 and TRBJ1-2; TRBD1 agrees at 8 bases. Per germline, CDR1 MDHEN and CDR2 SYDVKM. The CDR3 extends over 15 amino acids. The J segment lost 4 bases and the V segment lost 2 bases, leaving 6 bases of the junction unmatched. The CDR3 DNA reads TGTGCCAGCAGTTTAGTCTACAGGGGGAGCTATGGCTACACCTTC. This codes for CASSLVYRGSYGYTF.

The chain joins TRBV10-3 to TRBJ2-1; D may be TRBD2 (7 bases). V lost 4 bases, J lost 9 bases, and 16 bases lay in between. Germline-derived CDR1 and CDR2 are ENHRY and SYGVKD. The CDR3 runs to 14 residues. This chain's CDR3 is CAISGVGGPFEQFF. DNA of the CDR3: TGTGCCATCAGTGGGGTCGGGGGGCCCTTTGAGCAGTTCTTC.

The chain carries TRBV28 and TRBJ2-6; D might be TRBD2 (5 bases). V lost 5 bases, J lost 0 bases, and 17 bases lay in between. This CDR3 is built from 18 residues. Germline V gene data show CDR1 as MDHEN and CDR2 as SYDVKM. The CDR3 coding sequence is TGTGCCAGCAGTCCCCTCATCGGGGTAAGCTCTGGGGCCAACGTCCTGACTTTC. As protein: CASSPLIGVSSGANVLTF.

This clone was seen only once. V and J are TRBV11-3 and TRBJ2-1, with TRBD2 matching over 9 bases. Germline CDR1 is SGHNT and CDR2 is YENEEA. The CDR3 has 15 amino acids. The ends lost 4 bases at V and 4 bases at J; junction bases unmatched: 5. The CDR3 reads CASSSLAGPYNEQFF. CDR3 coding DNA: TGTGCCAGCAGCTCTCTAGCGGGGCCTTACAATGAGCAGTTCTTC.

The V gene is TRBV5-1, the J gene TRBJ2-5, with D hard to call. Germline CDR1 is SGHRS and CDR2 is YFSETQ. CDR3 length equals 13 residues. Trimming cost V 4 bases and J 1 base, with 8 bases left between them. CDR3 amino acids: CASSRTSQETQYF. The DNA for the CDR3 is TGCGCCAGCAGCAGGACGAGCCAAGAGACCCAGTACTTC.